A selection of T cell receptor beta chains follows, all from one sample in a study of CXCR3-negative and CXCR3-positive naive CD8 T cells. From the 5' RACE reads, TCRdb lists one entry per CDR3 protein and no DNA. The sample has some 130,000 distinct CDR3 sequences; the top ten hold 0.45% to 0.55%. The source material was naive CXCR3- CD8+ T cells from blood. These TCRs come from a human donor in good health. Some clones in this sample may be carry-over from other donors' samples. Both conserved end residues are part of each CDR3. Each record gives: V gene, J gene, CDR3 protein.

>TRBV5-1|TRBJ2-7
CASSTRTSPGYEQYF
>TRBV5-1|TRBJ2-7
CASSSGTGGTYEQYF
>TRBV9|TRBJ2-1
CASSVWTGMSYNEQFF
>TRBV5-5|TRBJ2-5
CASSWTAQETQYF
>TRBV12-3/TRBV12-4|TRBJ2-7
CASSLPGLAPNEQYF
>TRBV29-1|TRBJ1-1
CSATGGNTEAFF
>TRBV28|TRBJ1-6
CASSQDRGASPLHF
>TRBV28|TRBJ2-7
CASSFDAGEQYF
>TRBV6-6|TRBJ1-1
CASSYVGSPDAFF
>TRBV15|TRBJ2-2
CATSRVEGASDGELFF
>TRBV2|TRBJ2-3
CASSLADTQYF
>TRBV6-2/TRBV6-3|TRBJ2-2
CASGLSYTGELLF
>TRBV6-6|TRBJ2-1
CASSPSPLDNEQFF
>TRBV12-3/TRBV12-4|TRBJ2-1
CASCSGGLSSYNEQFF
>TRBV7-9|TRBJ2-7
CASSLSTVTYEQYF
>TRBV28|TRBJ2-1
CASSFTSIQNNEQFF
>TRBV13|TRBJ2-5
CASNSRDRGRRGQETQYF
>TRBV5-5|TRBJ2-7
CASSPGTASSYEQYF
>TRBV25-1|TRBJ2-3
CASSEFGSTDTQYF
>TRBV7-2|TRBJ2-7
CASSHGQANYEQYF
>TRBV23-1|TRBJ1-4
CASSQSRIPTNEKLFF
>TRBV29-1|TRBJ2-2
CSVEDLGASGELFF
>TRBV4-3|TRBJ1-1
CASSQAPPDRASTEAFF
>TRBV29-1|TRBJ2-3
CSVDGGGTDTQYF
>TRBV7-3|TRBJ2-1
CASSWSPGSPYNEQFF
>TRBV29-1|TRBJ2-7
CSVEGETSGAYEQYF
>TRBV5-1|TRBJ2-7
CASSFSGGGGEQYF
>TRBV9|TRBJ2-3
CASSRGGRTDTQYF
>TRBV7-6|TRBJ2-2
CASSLPVSGSPGELFF
>TRBV23-1|TRBJ2-7
CASSARGRVPYEQYF
>TRBV5-6|TRBJ2-2
CASSLLAPNTGELFF
>TRBV9|TRBJ1-5
CASSGGVQDTQHF
>TRBV9|TRBJ2-4
CASSAVDGGLSKNIQYF
>TRBV29-1|TRBJ2-5
CSVPRGGRETQYF
>TRBV6-5|TRBJ2-7
CASSNTGTSGGAYEQYF
>TRBV7-9|TRBJ1-1
CASSIDGGATEAFF
>TRBV27|TRBJ1-2
CASSPIQTGDGYTF
>TRBV15|TRBJ2-7
CATSRDGNTYEQYF
>TRBV29-1|TRBJ2-5
CSVQGPTGGRETQYF
>TRBV7-9|TRBJ2-5
CASSISTIGGGTQYF
>TRBV7-2|TRBJ2-3
CASSRNPIAGVGTQYF
>TRBV21-1|TRBJ2-5
CASSKRRGETQYF
>TRBV7-2|TRBJ2-7
CASSLGGLGEQYF
>TRBV20-1|TRBJ2-3
CSARDTGLYTDTQYF
>TRBV9|TRBJ2-1
CASSVVQGNEQFF